The present T cell receptor beta chain was sequenced within a study of shared clonotypes between healthy human individuals. TCRdb's table, derived via immunoSEQ multiplex PCR, lists solely in-frame clones and lacks some. The sample carries around 2.5 million clones, roughly 93% recorded once. This CDR3 is 17 amino acids long. The V and J ends lost 3 bases and 0 bases respectively, with 15 bases between them. Looked up from germline, CDR1 is KGHSH and CDR2 is LQKENI. V is TRBV18 and J is TRBJ1-3, with unresolved D. Sequencing was done on a sample of naive CD4+ T cells from PBMCs. Subset in this sample: CD45RA+ positively selected. This receptor was identified in a man aged 18 to 30 in good health. Some clones in this sample may be carry-over from other donors' samples. CDR3 residues: CASSPPRFGSSGNTIYF. DNA of the CDR3: TGTGCCAGCTCACCTCCCCGGTTCGGGTCCTCTGGAAACACCATATATTTT.